The sequence of this TCR beta chain was determined in a study of CD8 T cells in Susac syndrome. With random hexamers, reverse transcription was performed on roughly 0.5 to 1 ug of RNA. The method of amplification for TCR beta CDR3 was immunoSEQ multiplex PCR, covering 54 Vbeta and 13 Jbeta. One entry per CDR3 protein results from TCRdb running MiXCR on the immunoSEQ multiplex PCR reads. The data contain 95,000 to 150,000 distinct CDR3 sequences, 96% of them singletons. This CDR3 contains 14 residues. Germline V gene sequence: CDR1 SGHAT, CDR2 FQNNGV. V was pared by 6 bases and J by 2 bases, with 11 bases between.

Sequencing was performed on CD4+ T cells from PBMCs. The V and J genes are TRBV11-2 and TRBJ1-5; no clear D. The sequence was collected from a human donor with Susac syndrome. CDR3 in DNA: TGTGCCAGCAGTACTACAGTGGGCAATCAGCCCCAGCATTTT. It translates to CASSTTVGNQPQHF.